The source of this T cell receptor (beta chain) is a study of post-analysis software for immune sequencing data. Study-wide points: Samples from a shared batch, those prepared together, strongly co-clustered by F measure. Controls showed significantly higher normalized Chao1 diversity than did multiple sclerosis patients.

TCR beta libraries were prepared from cDNA with unique molecular identifiers. When roughly 0.9 to 10 million T cells were used, they gave around 500,000 cDNA molecules. TCRdb reprocessed the PCR reads via MiXCR and lists one record per CDR3 protein. The table records 800,000 to 950,000 distinct CDR3 sequences, approximately 53% of them present only once. This clonotype has more than one count but fewer than ten. Its specificity is unknown. The specimen sequenced was blood. The TCR was taken from a girl aged 5-17 years with multiple sclerosis.

The CDR3 protein is CASSMDLLAKNIQYF. The CDR3 DNA follows: TGTGCCAGCAGTATGGATCTCCTAGCCAAAAACATTCAGTACTTC. The chain uses TRBV27 and TRBJ2-4; the D is unclear. Germline V gives CDR1 MNHEY, CDR2 SMNVEV (reference sequence). Trimming shortened V by 5 bases and J by 0 bases, and 11 bases separated the two germline ends. The CDR3 covers 15 residues.